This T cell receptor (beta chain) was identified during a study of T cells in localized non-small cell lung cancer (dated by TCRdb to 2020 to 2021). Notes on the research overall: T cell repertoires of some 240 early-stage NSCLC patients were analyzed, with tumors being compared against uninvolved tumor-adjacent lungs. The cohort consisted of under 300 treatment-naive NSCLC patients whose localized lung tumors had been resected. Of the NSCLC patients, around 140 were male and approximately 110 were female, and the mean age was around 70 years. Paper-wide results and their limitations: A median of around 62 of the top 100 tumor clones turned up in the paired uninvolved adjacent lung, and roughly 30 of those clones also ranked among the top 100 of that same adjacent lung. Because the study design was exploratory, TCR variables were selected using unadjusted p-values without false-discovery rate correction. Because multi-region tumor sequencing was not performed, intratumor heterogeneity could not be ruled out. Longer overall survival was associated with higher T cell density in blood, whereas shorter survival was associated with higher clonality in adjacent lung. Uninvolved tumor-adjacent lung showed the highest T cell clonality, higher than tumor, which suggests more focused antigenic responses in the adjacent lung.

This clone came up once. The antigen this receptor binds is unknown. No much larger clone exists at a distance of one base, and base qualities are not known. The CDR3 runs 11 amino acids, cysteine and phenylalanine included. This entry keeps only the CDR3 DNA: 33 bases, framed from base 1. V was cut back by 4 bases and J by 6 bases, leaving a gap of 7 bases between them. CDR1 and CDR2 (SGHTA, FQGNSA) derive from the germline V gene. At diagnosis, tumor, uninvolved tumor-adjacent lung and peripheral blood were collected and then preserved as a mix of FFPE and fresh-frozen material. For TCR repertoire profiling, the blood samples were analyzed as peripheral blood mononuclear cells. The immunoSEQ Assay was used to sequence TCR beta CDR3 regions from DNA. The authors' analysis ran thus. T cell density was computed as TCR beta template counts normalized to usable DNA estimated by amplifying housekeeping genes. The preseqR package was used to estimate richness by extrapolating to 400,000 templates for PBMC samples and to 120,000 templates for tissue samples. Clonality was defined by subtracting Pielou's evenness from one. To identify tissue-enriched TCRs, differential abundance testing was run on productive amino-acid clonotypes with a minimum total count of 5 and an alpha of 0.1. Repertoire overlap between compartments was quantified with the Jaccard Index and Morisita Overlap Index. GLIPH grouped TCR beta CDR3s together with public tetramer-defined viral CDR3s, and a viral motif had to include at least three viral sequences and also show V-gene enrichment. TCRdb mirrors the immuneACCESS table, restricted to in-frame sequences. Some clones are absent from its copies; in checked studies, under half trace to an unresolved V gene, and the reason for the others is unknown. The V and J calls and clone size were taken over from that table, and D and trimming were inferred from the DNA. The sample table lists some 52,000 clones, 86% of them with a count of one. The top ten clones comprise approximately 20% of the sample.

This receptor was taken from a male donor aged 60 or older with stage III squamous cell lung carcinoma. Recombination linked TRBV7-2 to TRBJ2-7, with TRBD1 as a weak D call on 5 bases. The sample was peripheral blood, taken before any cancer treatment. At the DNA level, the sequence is TGTGCCAGCAGCTCGACAGCCGAGCAGTACTTC. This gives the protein CASSSTAEQYF. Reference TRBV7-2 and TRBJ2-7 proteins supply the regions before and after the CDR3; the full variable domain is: GAGVSQSPSNKVTEKGKDVELRCDPISGHTALYWYRQSLGQGLEFLIYFQGNSAPDKSGLPSDRFSAERTGGSVSTLTIQRTQQEDSAVYLCASSSTAEQYFGPGTRLTVT.